This T cell receptor beta chain was recorded in a study of blood T cell repertoires in COVID-19. Profiling relied on immunoSEQ multiplex PCR, and the TCRdb table lists in-frame clones only, not all of them. Of roughly 220,000 clones listed, about 83% are singletons. Participants, about 18 to 90 years old, spanned some 23 US areas. The TCR comes from a woman aged 40 to 55 who had recovered from COVID-19. The sequencing sample was made of PBMCs or T cells enriched from blood (not recorded which).

CDR3 sequence reads: CAWSQGADRLYGYTF. The CDR3 DNA sequence: TGTGCCTGGAGCCAGGGGGCGGACAGGCTCTATGGCTACACCTTC. V usage is TRBV30 and J usage is TRBJ1-2; 8 bases line up with TRBD1. Trimming took 3 bases from V and 4 from J; bases not matched to a gene: 10. Germline assignment: CDR1 GTSNPN and CDR2 SVGIG (reference sequence). The CDR3 covers 15 residues.